This is a list of T cell receptor beta chains from one sample in a study of T-cell reconstitution after alpha-beta-depleted transplantation in children. From the PCR reads, TCRdb called clonotypes with MiXCR, one entry per CDR3 protein. The table records fewer than 550,000 distinct CDR3 sequences, more than 9.5% of them present only once. Sequenced material: PBMCs, mostly from graft donor cells, taken 180 days after TCRalphabeta/CD19-depleted stem cell transplant. The receptors originated from a female patient aged 2-9 years who had a stem cell transplant for aplastic anemia, so the T cells may come from the graft donor. CDR3s include the opening cysteine and the closing phenylalanine or tryptophan. A D gene is named only where the DNA matches it firmly. Clone size, where shown, is once, few, many, or a class for clones that have expanded.

cdr3_nt,cdr3_aa,d_call,cdr3_length,v_call,j_call,clone_size
TGTGCCAGCAGCCGGGGACAGGGGGTCCCAGATACGCAGTATTTT,CASSRGQGVPDTQYF,TRBD1,15,TRBV11-2,TRBJ2-3,many
TGTGCCACCAGCAGAGGCCCCACGGTTGAGCAGTTCTTC,CATSRGPTVEQFF,-,13,TRBV15,TRBJ2-1,many
TGTGCCAGCAGTTCCTACCCTAGGCCGCGGACTAGCGGGAGGAGGTATGAGCAGTTCTTC,CASSSYPRPRTSGRRYEQFF,TRBD2,20,TRBV28,TRBJ2-1,few
TGTGCCACCTCAGACGGGGGCGCTGGGGCCAACGTCCTGACTTTC,CATSDGGAGANVLTF,-,15,TRBV24-1,TRBJ2-6,-
TGTGCCAGTAATCCGGACAGGGTAGAGACCCAGTACTTC,CASNPDRVETQYF,TRBD1,13,TRBV19,TRBJ2-5,few
TGTGCCATCAGTGGTGCCCTCCGGTTGGACGAGCAGTACTTC,CAISGALRLDEQYF,-,14,TRBV10-3,TRBJ2-7,few
TGTGCCAGCAGTTACTCGGGCCGGGGGCGTGGCCCGAACACCGGGGAGCTGTTTTTT,CASSYSGRGRGPNTGELFF,-,19,TRBV6-5,TRBJ2-2,few
TGTGCCACCAGCTTTAGACAGGGGGGGCCTGAAGCTTTCTTT,CATSFRQGGPEAFF,TRBD1,14,TRBV15,TRBJ1-1,many
TGTGCCAGCAGTCTTATAAGACCTTTTCGACAGGGCGCAAATGAAAAACTGTTTTTT,CASSLIRPFRQGANEKLFF,TRBD1,19,TRBV6-1,TRBJ1-4,-
TGTGCCACCGCCTCGGGAGAGGTAGTCTACGAGCAGTACTTC,CATASGEVVYEQYF,-,14,TRBV27,TRBJ2-7,-
TGCGCCAGCAGCTTGTCAGTATGGGACTCCCATCCCAATCCGGAGACGCAGTATTTT,CASSLSVWDSHPNPETQYF,-,19,TRBV5-1,TRBJ2-3,few
TGTGCCAGCAGCCAAGCCGGGAAACAGTATTTT,CASSQAGKQYF,-,11,TRBV3-1,TRBJ2-3,few
TGCAGTGCAGGACAGACCGGGGAGCTGTTTTTT,CSAGQTGELFF,-,11,TRBV20-1,TRBJ2-2,many
TGCGCCAGCGGTTACGGGACAGACGCCTACGAGCAGTACTTC,CASGYGTDAYEQYF,TRBD1,14,TRBV5-1,TRBJ2-7,-
TGCGCCAGCAGCTGGACAGGGGCCGCCTACGAGCAGTACTTC,CASSWTGAAYEQYF,TRBD1,14,TRBV5-1,TRBJ2-7,-
TGTGCCAGCAGCTTAACGGGGACTAGCGGGAGGGCCGTGGCCGGGGAGCTGTTTTTT,CASSLTGTSGRAVAGELFF,TRBD2,19,TRBV7-3,TRBJ2-2,-
TGCAGCGTTGGGAGGGCAGGGAACACTGAAGCTTTCTTT,CSVGRAGNTEAFF,-,13,TRBV29-1,TRBJ1-1,-
TGTGCCAGCAGTTTGCCGGGCCGCGGGTACGAGCAGTACTTC,CASSLPGRGYEQYF,-,14,TRBV28,TRBJ2-7,-
TGCAGCGCCGCAACAGGGGTTAGGGCTTTCTTT,CSAATGVRAFF,TRBD1,11,TRBV29-1,TRBJ1-1,many
TGTGCCAGCAGCCTGAGCCCGGGACCAAAAGTGGGGTTGGATGAGCAGTTCTTC,CASSLSPGPKVGLDEQFF,-,18,TRBV12-3/TRBV12-4,TRBJ2-1,few
TGTGCCAGCAGCCAAGCAAGGGGCAGGCCCAGCTCTGGAAACACCATATATTTT,CASSQARGRPSSGNTIYF,-,18,TRBV4-2,TRBJ1-3,-
TGTGCCAGCAGCCGTGGCCAAACCTTCCCCAAACTCTACGAGCAGTACTTC,CASSRGQTFPKLYEQYF,-,17,TRBV9,TRBJ2-7,-
TGTGCCAGCAGCTTCACGGGGGTCACAGATACGCAGTATTTT,CASSFTGVTDTQYF,-,14,TRBV7-2,TRBJ2-3,-
TGTGCCAGCTCACACACCCGGCTAGCGGGAGATGTAAACATTCAGTACTTC,CASSHTRLAGDVNIQYF,TRBD2,17,TRBV6-1,TRBJ2-4,-
TGTGCCAGCAGCCCCGGGCCACTAGCGGGATTTTTCCTAACCTACAATGAGCAGTTCTTC,CASSPGPLAGFFLTYNEQFF,TRBD2,20,TRBV6-2/TRBV6-3,TRBJ2-1,few
TGTGCCAGCAGTGCCGGGAATAATGAAAAACTGTTTTTT,CASSAGNNEKLFF,-,13,TRBV28,TRBJ1-4,-
TGCAGTGCTAGAGATAAACGGACTAGCGGCGCCTACGAGCAGTACTTC,CSARDKRTSGAYEQYF,TRBD2,16,TRBV20-1,TRBJ2-7,many
TGTGCCAGCAGAGGACTAGCGGGAGGCCGTACCGGGGGGGATACGCAGTATTTT,CASRGLAGGRTGGDTQYF,TRBD2,18,TRBV12-3/TRBV12-4,TRBJ2-3,-
TGTGCCAGCAGTGCTAGGGGGATGGGGAAGCCCCAGCATTTT,CASSARGMGKPQHF,-,14,TRBV25-1,TRBJ1-5,-
TGCGCCAACAGCTTGGTCCTAGCGGGGTCGGGAGATACGCAGTATTTT,CANSLVLAGSGDTQYF,TRBD2,16,TRBV5-1,TRBJ2-3,-
TGCAGTGCTAGGGACAGGGGGGAGAATGAGCAGTTCTTC,CSARDRGENEQFF,TRBD1,13,TRBV20-1,TRBJ2-1,few
TGTGCCAGCGGTCCAGGGTTGACTAATGAAAAACTGTTTTTT,CASGPGLTNEKLFF,-,14,TRBV12-3/TRBV12-4,TRBJ1-4,many
TGTGCCACCAGCAGGGGACGGAGTACTTTGAACACTGAAGCTTTCTTT,CATSRGRSTLNTEAFF,-,16,TRBV15,TRBJ1-1,few
TGTGCCAGCAGTCAGGTTCGGGTGAACACTGAAGCTTTCTTT,CASSQVRVNTEAFF,-,14,TRBV6-2/TRBV6-3,TRBJ1-1,-
TGCGCCAGCAGCCAAGACGGCGGGAGATTGGGAAATGAGCAGTTCTTC,CASSQDGGRLGNEQFF,TRBD2,16,TRBV4-3,TRBJ2-1,-
TGTGCCAGCAGGGACAGCGCATATGGCTACACCTTC,CASRDSAYGYTF,-,12,TRBV28,TRBJ1-2,-
TGTGCCAGCAGTGGTAGAACAGGGGGTAGCAATCAGCCCCAGCATTTT,CASSGRTGGSNQPQHF,TRBD1,16,TRBV6-1,TRBJ1-5,-
TGTGCCAGCAGTTTATGGACCGGCGGGGCGGGGCACAATGAGCAGTTCTTC,CASSLWTGGAGHNEQFF,-,17,TRBV28,TRBJ2-1,-
TGCAGCGTTGAAGACAGGGGTTCTAGCACAGATACGCAGTATTTT,CSVEDRGSSTDTQYF,-,15,TRBV29-1,TRBJ2-3,-
TGTGCCAGCAGCTTAGTCCGTAGGGGGGAGGGCCTCTACGAGCAGTACTTC,CASSLVRRGEGLYEQYF,-,17,TRBV7-6,TRBJ2-7,-
TGTGCCAGCAGTCCTGGACAGGGACTAGCACTAGCCAAAAACATTCAGTACTTC,CASSPGQGLALAKNIQYF,-,18,TRBV2,TRBJ2-4,-
TGCAGCGCCGGTGCTAGCTTAACTAGCACAGATACGCAGTATTTT,CSAGASLTSTDTQYF,-,15,TRBV29-1,TRBJ2-3,few
TGTGCCAGCACTCCTGACAGGCCCTTATTTTATAATCAGCCCCAGCATTTT,CASTPDRPLFYNQPQHF,-,17,TRBV28,TRBJ1-5,few